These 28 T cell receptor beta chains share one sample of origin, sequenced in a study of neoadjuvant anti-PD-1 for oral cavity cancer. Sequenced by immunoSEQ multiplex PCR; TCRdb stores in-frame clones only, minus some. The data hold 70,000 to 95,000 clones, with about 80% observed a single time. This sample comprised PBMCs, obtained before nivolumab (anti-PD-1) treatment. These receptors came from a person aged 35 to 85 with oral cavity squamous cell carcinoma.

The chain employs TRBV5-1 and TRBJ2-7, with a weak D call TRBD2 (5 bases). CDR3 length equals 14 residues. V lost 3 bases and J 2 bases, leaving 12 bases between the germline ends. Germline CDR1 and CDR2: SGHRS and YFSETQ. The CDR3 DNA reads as TGCGCCAGCAGCTACGGTGGAGGTCCCTACGAGCAGTACTTC. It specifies CASSYGGGPYEQYF.

This chain's CDR3 is CAWSPDRGNEQYF. The CDR3 DNA is TGTGCCTGGAGTCCCGACAGGGGCAACGAGCAGTACTTC. V usage is TRBV30 and J usage is TRBJ2-7, with TRBD1 matching 8 bases. Germline CDR1 is GTSNPN and CDR2 is SVGIG (reference sequence). The CDR3 contains 13 residues. Germline trimming cut 2 bases from V and 5 bases from J; bases unmatched to any gene: 5.

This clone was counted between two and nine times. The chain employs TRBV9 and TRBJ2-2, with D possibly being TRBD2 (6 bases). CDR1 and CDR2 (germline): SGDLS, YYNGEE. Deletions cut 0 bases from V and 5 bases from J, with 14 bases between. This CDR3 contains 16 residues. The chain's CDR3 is CASSVGGRRGTGELFF. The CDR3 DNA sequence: TGTGCCAGCAGCGTAGGAGGACGGAGGGGTACCGGGGAGCTGTTTTTT.

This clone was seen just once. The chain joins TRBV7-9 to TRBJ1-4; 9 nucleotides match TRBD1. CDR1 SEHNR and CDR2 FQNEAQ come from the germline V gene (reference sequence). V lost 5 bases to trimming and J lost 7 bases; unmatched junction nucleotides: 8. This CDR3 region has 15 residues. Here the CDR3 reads CASSGPGQGGEKLFF. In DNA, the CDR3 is TGTGCCAGCAGCGGTCCGGGACAGGGAGGTGAAAAACTGTTTTTT.

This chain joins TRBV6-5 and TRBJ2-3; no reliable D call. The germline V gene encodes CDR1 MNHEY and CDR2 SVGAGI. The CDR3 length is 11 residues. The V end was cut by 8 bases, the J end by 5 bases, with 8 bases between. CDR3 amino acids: CASGSVDTQYF. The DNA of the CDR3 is TGTGCCAGCGGGTCAGTAGATACGCAGTATTTT.

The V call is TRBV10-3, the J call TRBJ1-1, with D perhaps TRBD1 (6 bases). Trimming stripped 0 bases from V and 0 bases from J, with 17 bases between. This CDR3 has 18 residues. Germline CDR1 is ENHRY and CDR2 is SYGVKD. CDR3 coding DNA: TGTGCCATCAGTGAGTCGAGAGGTGCCCAGGGGATGAACACTGAAGCTTTCTTT. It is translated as CAISESRGAQGMNTEAFF.

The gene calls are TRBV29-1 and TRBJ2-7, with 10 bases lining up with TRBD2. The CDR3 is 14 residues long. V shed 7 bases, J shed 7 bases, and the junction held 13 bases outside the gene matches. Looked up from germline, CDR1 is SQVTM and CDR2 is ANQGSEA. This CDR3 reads CSASLAGVSGEQYF. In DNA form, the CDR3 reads TGCAGCGCCTCCCTAGCGGGAGTCTCGGGGGAGCAGTACTTC.

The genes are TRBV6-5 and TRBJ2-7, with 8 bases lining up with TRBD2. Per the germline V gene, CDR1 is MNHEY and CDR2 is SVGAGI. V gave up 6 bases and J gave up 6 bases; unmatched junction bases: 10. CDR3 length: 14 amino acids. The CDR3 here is CASSSERERVEQYF. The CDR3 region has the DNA TGTGCCAGCAGCTCAGAGCGGGAGCGGGTCGAGCAGTACTTC.

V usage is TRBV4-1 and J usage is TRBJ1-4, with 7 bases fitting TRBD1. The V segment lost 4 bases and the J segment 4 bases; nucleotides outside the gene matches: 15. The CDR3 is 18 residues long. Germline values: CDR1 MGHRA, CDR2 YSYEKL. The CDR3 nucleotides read TGCGCCAGCAGCCGGATAACACCAGGGGGGGGATATAATGAAAAACTGTTTTTT. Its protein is CASSRITPGGGYNEKLFF.

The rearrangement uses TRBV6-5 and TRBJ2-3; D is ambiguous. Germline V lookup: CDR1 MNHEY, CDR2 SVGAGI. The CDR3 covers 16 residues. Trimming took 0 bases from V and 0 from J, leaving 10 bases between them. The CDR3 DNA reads TGTGCCAGCAGTTACTCGGTGAATCCTAGCACAGATACGCAGTATTTT. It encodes CASSYSVNPSTDTQYF.

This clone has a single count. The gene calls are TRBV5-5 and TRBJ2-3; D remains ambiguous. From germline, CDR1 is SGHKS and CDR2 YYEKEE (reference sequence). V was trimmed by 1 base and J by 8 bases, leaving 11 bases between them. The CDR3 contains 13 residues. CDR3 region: CASSLSGWGTQYF. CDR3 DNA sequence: TGTGCCAGCAGCTTGTCCGGATGGGGTACGCAGTATTTT.

The CDR3 DNA reads TGTGCCAGCAGCCTTAGAGATAGACCGGGGAGGAAGGGCGGGGAGCTGTTTTTT. Its protein product is CASSLRDRPGRKGGELFF. This chain uses TRBV7-2 with TRBJ2-2; the D gene is possibly TRBD2 (6 bases). The germline CDR1 and CDR2 sequences are SGHTA and FQGNSA. The V gene lost 5 bases and the J gene lost 7 bases, with 26 bases spanning the gap. CDR3 length equals 18 residues. The whole variable domain, filled in from reference TRBV7-2 and TRBJ2-2, reads GAGVSQSPSNKVTEKGKDVELRCDPISGHTALYWYRQSLGQGLEFLIYFQGNSAPDKSGLPSDRFSAERTGGSVSTLTIQRTQQEDSAVYLCASSLRDRPGRKGGELFFGEGSRLTVL.

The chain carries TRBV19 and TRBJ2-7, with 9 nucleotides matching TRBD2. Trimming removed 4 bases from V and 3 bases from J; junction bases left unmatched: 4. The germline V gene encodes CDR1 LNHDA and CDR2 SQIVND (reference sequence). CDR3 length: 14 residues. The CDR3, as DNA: TGTGCCAGTAGTAGCGGGAGGGCCAACTACGAGCAGTACTTC. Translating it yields CASSSGRANYEQYF.

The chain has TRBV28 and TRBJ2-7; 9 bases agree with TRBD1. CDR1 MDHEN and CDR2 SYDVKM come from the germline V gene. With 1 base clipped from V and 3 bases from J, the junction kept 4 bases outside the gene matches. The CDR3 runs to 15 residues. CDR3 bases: TGTGCCAGCAGTTTATCCGGGACAGGGCTCTACGAGCAGTACTTC. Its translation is CASSLSGTGLYEQYF.

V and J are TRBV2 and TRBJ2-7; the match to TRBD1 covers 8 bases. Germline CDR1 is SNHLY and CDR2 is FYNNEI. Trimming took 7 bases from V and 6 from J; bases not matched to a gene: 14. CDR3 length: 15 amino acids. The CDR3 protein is CASTRGRQGFREQYF. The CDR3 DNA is TGTGCCAGCACCCGGGGAAGACAGGGGTTCCGCGAGCAGTACTTC.

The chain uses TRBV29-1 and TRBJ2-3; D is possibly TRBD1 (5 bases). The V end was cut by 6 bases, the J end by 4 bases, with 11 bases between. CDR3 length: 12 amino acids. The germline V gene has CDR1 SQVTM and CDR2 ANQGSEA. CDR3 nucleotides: TGCAGCGTATCAGGGAAGGCAGATACGCAGTATTTT. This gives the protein CSVSGKADTQYF.

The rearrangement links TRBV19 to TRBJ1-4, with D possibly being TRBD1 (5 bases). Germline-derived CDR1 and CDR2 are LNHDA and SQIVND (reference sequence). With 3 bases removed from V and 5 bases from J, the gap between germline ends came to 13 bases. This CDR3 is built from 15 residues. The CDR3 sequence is CASSIQNRPNEKLFF. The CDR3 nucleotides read TGTGCCAGTAGTATCCAAAACAGGCCCAATGAAAAACTGTTTTTT.

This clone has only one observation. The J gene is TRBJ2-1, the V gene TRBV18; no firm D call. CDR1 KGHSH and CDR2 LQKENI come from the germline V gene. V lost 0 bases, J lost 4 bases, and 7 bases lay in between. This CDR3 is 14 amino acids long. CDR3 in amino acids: CASSPPNGYNEQFF. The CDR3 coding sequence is TGTGCCAGCTCACCACCGAACGGGTACAATGAGCAGTTCTTC.

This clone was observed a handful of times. This chain's CDR3 is CASSLWPGVQETQYF. CDR3 DNA: TGTGCCAGCAGCCTGTGGCCAGGCGTTCAAGAGACCCAGTACTTC. The gene calls are TRBV7-8 and TRBJ2-5; D not resolved. The V end was cut by 5 bases, the J end by 2 bases, with 15 bases between. The CDR3 totals 15 residues. From germline, CDR1 is SGHVS and CDR2 FQNEAQ.

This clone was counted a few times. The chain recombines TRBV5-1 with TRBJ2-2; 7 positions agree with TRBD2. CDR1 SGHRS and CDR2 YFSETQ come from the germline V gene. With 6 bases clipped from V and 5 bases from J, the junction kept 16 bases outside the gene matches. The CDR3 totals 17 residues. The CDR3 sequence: CASKSEKKGGSTGELFF. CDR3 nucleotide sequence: TGCGCCAGCAAATCAGAGAAAAAGGGCGGGAGTACCGGGGAGCTGTTTTTT.

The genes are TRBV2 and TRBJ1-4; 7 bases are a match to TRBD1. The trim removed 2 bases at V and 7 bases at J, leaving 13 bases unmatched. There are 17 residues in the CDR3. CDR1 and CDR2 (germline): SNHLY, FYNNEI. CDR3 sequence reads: CASSELGQQGVSEKLFF. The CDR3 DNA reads TGTGCCAGCAGTGAATTGGGACAGCAGGGGGTCTCTGAAAAACTGTTTTTT.

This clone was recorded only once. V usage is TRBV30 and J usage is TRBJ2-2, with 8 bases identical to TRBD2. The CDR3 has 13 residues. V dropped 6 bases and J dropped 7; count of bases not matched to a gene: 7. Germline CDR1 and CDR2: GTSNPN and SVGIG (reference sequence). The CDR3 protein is CACRGLVGGELFF. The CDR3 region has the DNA TGTGCCTGCCGGGGACTAGTAGGCGGGGAGCTGTTTTTT.

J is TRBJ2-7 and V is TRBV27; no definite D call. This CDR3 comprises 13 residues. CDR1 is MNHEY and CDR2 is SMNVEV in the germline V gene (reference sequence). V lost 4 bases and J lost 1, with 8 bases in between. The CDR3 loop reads CASSYKLSYEQYF. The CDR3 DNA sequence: TGTGCCAGCAGTTACAAACTTTCCTACGAGCAGTACTTC.

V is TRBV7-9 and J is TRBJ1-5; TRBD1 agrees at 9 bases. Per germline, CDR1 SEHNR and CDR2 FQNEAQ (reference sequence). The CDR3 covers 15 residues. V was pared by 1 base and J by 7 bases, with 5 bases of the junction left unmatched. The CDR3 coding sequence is TGTGCCAGCAGCTTAGGGACAGGGGAAGGCCAGCCCCAGCATTTT. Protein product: CASSLGTGEGQPQHF.

The CDR3 sequence is CASSQGLVSTEAFF. CDR3 sequence (DNA): TGTGCCAGCAGCCAAGGACTGGTTAGTACTGAAGCTTTCTTT. This sequence joins TRBV14 and TRBJ1-1; the D is unclear. V lost 1 base and J lost 5, with 11 bases in between. CDR3 length: 14 amino acids. Looked up from germline, CDR1 is SGHDN and CDR2 is FVKESK.

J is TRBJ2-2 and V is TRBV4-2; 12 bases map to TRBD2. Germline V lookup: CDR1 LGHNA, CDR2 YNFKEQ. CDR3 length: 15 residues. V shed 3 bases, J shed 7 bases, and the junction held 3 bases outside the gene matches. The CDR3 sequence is CASSQPTSGGGELFF. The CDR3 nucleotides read TGTGCCAGCAGCCAGCCGACTAGCGGGGGCGGGGAGCTGTTTTTT.

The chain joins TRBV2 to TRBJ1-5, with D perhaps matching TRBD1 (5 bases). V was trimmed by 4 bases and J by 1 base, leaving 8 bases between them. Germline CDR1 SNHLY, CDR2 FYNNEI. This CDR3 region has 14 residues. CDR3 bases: TGTGCCAGCAGTGCAGGGAGCAGCAATCAGCCCCAGCATTTT. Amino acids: CASSAGSSNQPQHF.

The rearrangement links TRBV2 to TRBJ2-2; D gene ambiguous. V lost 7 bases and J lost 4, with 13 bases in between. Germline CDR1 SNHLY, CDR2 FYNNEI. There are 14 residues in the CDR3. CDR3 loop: CASKAGLSTGELFF. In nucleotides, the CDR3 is TGTGCCAGCAAGGCAGGCCTATCCACCGGGGAGCTGTTTTTT. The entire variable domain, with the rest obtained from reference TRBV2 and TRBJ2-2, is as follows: EPEVTQTPSHQVTQMGQEVILRCVPISNHLYFYWYRQILGQKVEFLVSFYNNEISEKSEIFDDQFSVERPDGSNFTLKIRSTKLEDSAMYFCASKAGLSTGELFFGEGSRLTVL.